These 30 T cell receptor beta chains were sequenced from one sample in a study of shared clonotypes between healthy human individuals. TCRdb's table, derived via immunoSEQ multiplex PCR, lists solely in-frame clones and lacks some. The table records millions of clones, 85% to 95% of them present only once. Naive CD8 populations comprised CD45RO-negative cells positively selected for CCR7, excluding terminally differentiated effector memory CD45RA+ cells. Sequenced: naive CD8+ T cells sorted from blood. The receptors derive from a man between 18 and 35 years old in good health.

The chain links TRBV30 to TRBJ1-1; D unresolved. The germline V gene has CDR1 GTSNPN and CDR2 SVGIG (reference sequence). The V end was cut by 2 bases, the J end by 4 bases, with 5 bases between. The CDR3 covers 11 residues. The CDR3 nucleotides read TGTGCCTGGAGTTTTGCCACTGAAGCTTTCTTT. It is translated as CAWSFATEAFF.

The J gene is TRBJ2-2, the V gene TRBV19, with D perhaps matching TRBD1 (7 bases). With 5 bases removed from V and 6 bases from J, the gap between germline ends came to 22 bases. This CDR3 has 17 amino acids. Germline V lookup: CDR1 LNHDA, CDR2 SQIVND (reference sequence). The CDR3 DNA follows: TGTGCCAGTAGTCCGTTGAGACAGGGCGGGACTGCCGGGGAGCTGTTTTTT. Residues: CASSPLRQGGTAGELFF. Filled out from reference TRBV19 and TRBJ2-2, the complete variable domain reads DGGITQSPKYLFRKEGQNVTLSCEQNLNHDAMYWYRQDPGQGLRLIYYSQIVNDFQKGDIAEGYSVSREKKESFPLTVTSAQKNPTAFYLCASSPLRQGGTAGELFFGEGSRLTVL.

This chain joins TRBV28 and TRBJ1-5; 11 nucleotides line up with TRBD1. Germline CDR1 is MDHEN and CDR2 is SYDVKM. The CDR3 is 17 residues long. Trimming removed 5 bases from V and 7 bases from J; junction bases left unmatched: 13. Here the CDR3 DNA reads TGTGCCAGCAGTCCATATCTGCGGACAGGGGGCGGGCAGCCCCAGCATTTT. Protein sequence: CASSPYLRTGGGQPQHF.

The chain couples TRBV7-9 to TRBJ1-1; D uncertain. Germline CDR1 is SEHNR and CDR2 is FQNEAQ (reference sequence). V lost 2 bases to trimming and J lost 3 bases, with 4 bases between them. The CDR3 extends over 12 amino acids. CDR3 sequence: CASSLTYTEAFF. CDR3 nucleotide sequence: TGTGCCAGCAGCTTAACTTACACTGAAGCTTTCTTT.

The chain combines TRBV4-1 with TRBJ2-7, with 13 bases fitting TRBD2. In germline, CDR1 is MGHRA, CDR2 YSYEKL. The ends lost 0 bases at V and 6 bases at J; junction bases unmatched: 5. This CDR3 comprises 16 residues. The CDR3 bases are TGCGCCAGCAGCCAAGAACTAGCGGGAGGGCCCAGCGAGCAGTACTTC. It translates to CASSQELAGGPSEQYF.

This CDR3 is CASSLRGLSNQPQHF. CDR3 in DNA: TGTGCCAGCAGCCTCAGGGGACTTAGCAATCAGCCCCAGCATTTT. The V and J genes are TRBV28 and TRBJ1-5, with a weak D call TRBD1 (6 bases). The V gene lost 6 bases and the J gene lost 0 bases, with 12 bases spanning the gap. The CDR3 is 15 residues long. CDR1 is MDHEN and CDR2 is SYDVKM in the germline V gene.

Of note for this clone: Distinct nucleotide sequences in the sample also encode this CDR3. The chain recombines TRBV6-1 with TRBJ2-7; 7 bases align to TRBD1. Germline lookup yields CDR1 MNHNS and CDR2 SASEGT. This CDR3 is built from 13 residues. After removal of 2 bases from V and 4 bases from J, the junction contained 2 bases not matched to a gene. The chain's CDR3 is CASSERGPYEQYF. In nucleotides, the CDR3 is TGTGCCAGCAGTGAAAGGGGGCCGTACGAGCAGTACTTC.

This chain connects TRBV30 to TRBJ1-1; D uncertain. Germline V lookup: CDR1 GTSNPN, CDR2 SVGIG (reference sequence). Trimming stripped 0 bases from V and 8 bases from J, with 4 bases between. This CDR3 spans 10 amino acids. The CDR3, as DNA: TGTGCCTGGAGTGTGGAGGAAGCTTTCTTT. Encoded protein: CAWSVEEAFF.

V and J are TRBV5-6 and TRBJ2-2; D is possibly TRBD2 (6 bases). The CDR3 is 17 amino acids. V was pared by 4 bases and J by 3 bases, with 19 bases between. From germline, CDR1 is SGHDT and CDR2 YYEEEE. The CDR3 DNA is TGTGCCAGCAGCCCCATGAATCGGGGACTTTACACCGGGGAGCTGTTTTTT. Translated, it gives CASSPMNRGLYTGELFF.

V is TRBV13 and J is TRBJ1-1; no firm D call. The CDR3 totals 12 residues. The germline V and J ends were trimmed by 0 bases and 7 bases, with 6 bases remaining between them. The germline V gene has CDR1 PRHDT and CDR2 FYEKMQ (reference sequence). CDR3 bases: TGTGCCAGCAGCTTAGGCCTTGGTGAAGCTTTCTTT. Its protein is CASSLGLGEAFF.

The chain's CDR3 is CAGGPLESPLHF. The CDR3 nucleotides read TGTGCCGGGGGACCTCTCGAGTCACCCCTCCACTTT. The V gene is TRBV6-6, the J gene TRBJ1-6; D might be TRBD1 (5 bases). V was clipped by 11 bases and J by 10 bases, with 15 bases between them. Per the germline V gene, CDR1 is MNHNY and CDR2 is SVGAGI (reference sequence). This CDR3 contains 12 residues.

The CDR3 DNA follows: TGCGCCAGCAGCCCGCAGGGACATTGGACAGATACGCAGTATTTT. Its protein is CASSPQGHWTDTQYF. This chain connects TRBV4-1 to TRBJ2-3; maybe TRBD1 (6 bases). Germline values: CDR1 MGHRA, CDR2 YSYEKL. V was pared by 4 bases and J by 3 bases, with 14 bases between. The CDR3 spans 15 residues.

The V gene is TRBV6-5, the J gene TRBJ2-7; no reliable D call. The CDR3 is 16 amino acids. With 2 bases removed from V and 0 bases from J, the gap between germline ends came to 14 bases. Germline CDR1 is MNHEY and CDR2 is SVGAGI. The CDR3 loop reads CASSYDGGVSSYEQYF. The CDR3 DNA is TGTGCCAGCAGTTACGACGGCGGAGTGAGCTCCTACGAGCAGTACTTC.

The rearrangement uses TRBV27 and TRBJ2-1; 9 positions match TRBD2. Per germline, CDR1 MNHEY and CDR2 SMNVEV (reference sequence). The CDR3 covers 20 residues. V lost 6 bases to trimming and J lost 4 bases; unmatched junction nucleotides: 22. CDR3 sequence (DNA): TGTGCCAGCAGCCCCAGCGGGAGGCCTTCCTACGAAACATTATACAATGAGCAGTTCTTC. It translates to CASSPSGRPSYETLYNEQFF.

The genes are TRBV27 and TRBJ2-5; D might be TRBD1 or TRBD2, each matching 6 bases. The ends were cut back, 0 bases at V and 2 bases at J, with 13 bases in the middle. Germline V gene data show CDR1 as MNHEY and CDR2 as SMNVEV (reference sequence). The CDR3 sequence is 16 residues long. This CDR3 reads CASSLSPGARQETQYF. CDR3 sequence (DNA): TGTGCCAGCAGTTTATCCCCGGGGGCCAGGCAAGAGACCCAGTACTTC.

In the case of this clone: At the DNA level, this CDR3 is encoded by other sequences in the same sample as well. The genes are TRBV6-5 and TRBJ2-2, with a possible D match to TRBD1 (6 bases). Trimming removed 6 bases at V and 6 bases at J, with 8 bases between. This CDR3 is 12 amino acids long. Germline lookup yields CDR1 MNHEY and CDR2 SVGAGI. CDR3 protein: CASSYRAGELFF. CDR3 sequence (DNA): TGTGCCAGCAGCTACAGGGCCGGGGAGCTGTTTTTT.

J is TRBJ2-1 and V is TRBV5-1; D remains unclear. The CDR3 is 13 residues long. In germline, CDR1 is SGHRS, CDR2 YFSETQ. V gave up 0 bases and J gave up 9 bases, with 10 bases separating them. The CDR3 sequence is CASSLVLGSEQFF. The DNA for the CDR3 is TGCGCCAGCAGCTTGGTTTTGGGTAGTGAGCAGTTCTTC. Full variable domain (outside the CDR3, taken from reference TRBV5-1 and TRBJ2-1): KAGVTQTPRYLIKTRGQQVTLSCSPISGHRSVSWYQQTPGQGLQFLFEYFSETQRNKGNFPGRFSGRQFSNSRSEMNVSTLELGDSALYLCASSLVLGSEQFFGPGTRLTVL.

V is TRBV10-3 and J is TRBJ1-2; a possible D gene is TRBD1 (6 bases). The CDR3 is 11 residues long. Trimming removed 10 bases at V and 7 bases at J, with 13 bases between. Germline values: CDR1 ENHRY, CDR2 SYGVKD. CDR3 sequence (DNA): TGTGCCACCCCAGGGGTCGGTGGCTACACCTTC. Encoded protein: CATPGVGGYTF.

The rearrangement joins TRBV5-1 to TRBJ1-6; D is ambiguous. The germline V and J ends were trimmed by 0 bases and 0 bases, with 13 bases remaining between them. The germline V gene encodes CDR1 SGHRS and CDR2 YFSETQ. The CDR3 length is 18 residues. CDR3 region: CASSLGLGPSSYNSPLHF. The CDR3 DNA is TGCGCCAGCAGCTTGGGTCTAGGGCCGAGCTCCTATAATTCACCCCTCCACTTT. The variable domain in full, with the rest retrieved from reference TRBV5-1 and TRBJ1-6, is KAGVTQTPRYLIKTRGQQVTLSCSPISGHRSVSWYQQTPGQGLQFLFEYFSETQRNKGNFPGRFSGRQFSNSRSEMNVSTLELGDSALYLCASSLGLGPSSYNSPLHFGNGTRLTVT.

V gene TRBV7-8 combines with J gene TRBJ2-7, with D maybe TRBD1 (6 bases). CDR1 and CDR2 from the germline V gene are SGHVS and FQNEAQ. V lost 5 bases and J 3 bases, leaving 11 bases between the germline ends. The CDR3 totals 13 residues. The CDR3 here is CASSPGHGYEQYF. CDR3 nucleotide sequence: TGTGCCAGCAGCCCGGGACACGGCTACGAGCAGTACTTC.

The rearrangement uses TRBV25-1 and TRBJ2-5; possibly TRBD2 for D (5 bases). The CDR3 extends over 14 amino acids. CDR1 MGHDK and CDR2 SYGVNS come from the germline V gene. V was trimmed by 0 bases and J by 4 bases, leaving 9 bases between them. CDR3 loop: CASSEYEGVETQYF. The CDR3 nucleotides read TGTGCCAGCAGTGAATACGAGGGAGTAGAGACCCAGTACTTC.

CDR3 coding DNA: TGTGCCAGCAGTTTAAGTGCAACTGAAGCTTTCTTT. The encoded protein is CASSLSATEAFF. V and J are TRBV28 and TRBJ1-1; D remains unclear. In germline, CDR1 is MDHEN, CDR2 SYDVKM. The CDR3 is made up of 12 amino acids. Trimming shortened V by 2 bases and J by 5 bases, and 6 bases separated the two germline ends.

This rearrangement joins TRBV6-1 to TRBJ2-3, with TRBD2 as a possible D gene (6 bases). Trimming took 4 bases from V and 4 from J, leaving 18 bases between them. CDR3 length equals 16 residues. In germline, CDR1 is MNHNS, CDR2 SASEGT. The chain's CDR3 is CASSGILRGGADTQYF. The CDR3 DNA reads as TGTGCCAGCAGTGGGATTCTAAGGGGAGGCGCAGATACGCAGTATTTT.

The chain links TRBV9 to TRBJ2-3; TRBD1 agrees at 7 bases. This CDR3 has 15 amino acids. J gave up 3 bases and V 0 bases, and 4 bases lay outside the gene matches. Germline CDR1 and CDR2: SGDLS and YYNGEE. CDR3 residues: CASSVEQQGTDTQYF. The CDR3 region has the DNA TGTGCCAGCAGCGTAGAGCAACAGGGGACAGATACGCAGTATTTT.

This chain uses TRBV5-4 with TRBJ1-2, with 7 bases fitting TRBD1. Looked up from germline, CDR1 is SGHNT and CDR2 is YYREEE (reference sequence). Losses at the gene ends were 4 bases for V and 4 bases for J; bases not matched to a gene: 7. The CDR3 sequence is 14 residues long. CDR3 sequence (DNA): TGTGCCAGCAGCCGGTGGGACAGCCGCTATGGCTACACCTTC. Its translation: CASSRWDSRYGYTF.

This clone was seen a single time. The chain links TRBV9 to TRBJ2-1; 7 bases agree with TRBD2. The J segment lost 2 bases and the V segment lost 3 bases, leaving 5 bases of the junction unmatched. The CDR3 extends over 15 amino acids. Germline V gene sequence: CDR1 SGDLS, CDR2 YYNGEE. CDR3 amino acids: CASSAESGTYNEQFF. The DNA of the CDR3 is TGTGCCAGCAGCGCCGAGAGCGGGACCTACAATGAGCAGTTCTTC. The full variable domain, its missing parts supplied by reference TRBV9 and TRBJ2-1, is DSGVTQTPKHLITATGQRVTLRCSPRSGDLSVYWYQQSLDQGLQFLIQYYNGEERAKGNILERFSAQQFPDLHSELNLSSLELGDSALYFCASSAESGTYNEQFFGPGTRLTVL.

This rearrangement joins TRBV19 to TRBJ2-7; D might be TRBD2 (5 bases). Trimming took off 1 base at V and 2 bases at J, with 15 bases between the two ends. The CDR3 has 16 residues. The V gene's germline CDR1 is LNHDA and CDR2 SQIVND (reference sequence). In nucleotides, the CDR3 is TGTGCCAGTAGTATAGCAGCCGGGGTCACCCCCTACGAGCAGTACTTC. Amino acid sequence: CASSIAAGVTPYEQYF.

The rearrangement joins TRBV14 to TRBJ2-7, with D possibly being TRBD2 (7 bases). This CDR3 comprises 16 residues. Per the germline V gene, CDR1 is SGHDN and CDR2 is FVKESK. Trimming took 0 bases from V and 7 from J, leaving 19 bases between them. DNA for the CDR3: TGTGCCAGCAGCCAAGATCGGGGGCTAGCGGCTAAAGAGCAGTACTTC. It encodes CASSQDRGLAAKEQYF.

Comment on this clone: The sample carries other DNA sequences with the same CDR3. This sequence joins TRBV6-5 and TRBJ1-2, with D tentatively TRBD1 (5 bases). V was clipped by 0 bases and J by 4 bases, with 9 bases between them. CDR3 length equals 14 residues. Germline V CDR1 and CDR2: MNHEY, SVGAGI. The CDR3 DNA follows: TGTGCCAGCAGTTACTCCGAGGGACCCTATGGCTACACCTTC. This translates into CASSYSEGPYGYTF.

The V and J genes are TRBV5-4 and TRBJ1-2; 7 bases align to TRBD1. Germline lookup yields CDR1 SGHNT and CDR2 YYREEE (reference sequence). V trimming: 4 bases; J trimming: 0 bases; junction bases outside the gene matches: 9. The CDR3 covers 16 residues. The CDR3 bases are TGTGCCAGCAGCACACCGGGACAGTTCGCTAACTATGGCTACACCTTC. This gives the protein CASSTPGQFANYGYTF. Full variable domain (rest looked up from reference TRBV5-4 and TRBJ1-2): ETGVTQSPTHLIKTRGQQVTLRCSSQSGHNTVSWYQQALGQGPQFIFQYYREEENGRGNFPPRFSGLQFPNYSSELNVNALELDDSALYLCASSTPGQFANYGYTFGSGTRLTVV.